This T cell receptor beta chain was sequenced for a study of blood T cell repertoires in COVID-19. Per the germline V gene, CDR1 is MDHEN and CDR2 is SYDVKM. The CDR3 runs to 13 residues. V lost 2 bases and J lost 9; bases outside the gene matches: 4. Only in-frame clones appear in the TCRdb table, and some are missing; sequencing was by immunoSEQ multiplex PCR. This table holds about 140,000 clones, 79% found once. This chain connects TRBV28 to TRBJ2-4, with 7 bases fitting TRBD1. The TCR originated in a man aged 45-65 years with active or convalescent COVID-19. Sequencing was done on a sample of peripheral blood. DNA of the CDR3: TGTGCCAGCAGTTTAGGGACAGTGGGCATTCAGTACTTC. Its translation: CASSLGTVGIQYF.